This T cell receptor (beta chain) came from a study of T cell responses to AZD1222 COVID-19 vaccine. Findings and limits, study-wide: Across spike, vaccine-associated CD4 TCRs were found, dominant at 160-218 and 743-854. AZD1222 recipients seropositive at baseline numbered only six or seven. Donors were largely white British and mainly female; clonal diversity was possibly underestimated.

CDR1 is KGHDR and CDR2 is SFDVKD in the germline V gene. CDR3 length equals 14 residues. Deletions cut 4 bases from V and 5 bases from J, with 13 bases between. A remark on this clone: Its specificity is not known.

This table comes from immunoSEQ multiplex PCR, and its TCRdb copy is limited to in-frame clones, with some not included. The sample includes roughly 180,000 clones, approximately 92% of them seen just once. The source of this sequence is an adult who received the MenACWY meningococcal vaccine as a control. The sequencing here drew on peripheral blood, taken 28 days after the second dose of the MenACWY control vaccine. This sequence joins TRBV24-1 and TRBJ1-2; a possible D gene is TRBD1 (6 bases). CDR3 sequence reads: CATSEHGTTYGYTF. The CDR3 nucleotides read TGTGCCACCAGTGAACACGGGACAACTTATGGCTACACCTTC.